This T cell receptor (beta chain) derives from a study of shared clonotypes between healthy human individuals. The V end lost 4 bases, the J end lost 10 bases, and 15 bases lay between the germline ends. The CDR3 runs to 13 residues. Per germline, CDR1 SGHRS and CDR2 YFSETQ. The protocol was immunoSEQ multiplex PCR, while the TCRdb copy is restricted to in-frame clones and leaves out a portion. The sample comprises under 2.5 million clones, 92% of which are singletons, and 0.37% rests with the top ten. Regarding this clone: Its antigen is as yet unknown.

Overall study results and limits: Memory subsets generally showed lower estimated richness than naive subsets.

The sequence was collected from a man younger than 35 in good health. Some clones in this sample may be carry-over from other donors' samples. The specimen sequenced was naive CD4+ T cells from PBMCs. Subset: CD45RA+ positively selected. The V and J genes are TRBV5-1 and TRBJ2-1; D gene ambiguous. The DNA of the CDR3 is TGCGCCAGCAGCCCACCCGGGCGCAACGAGCAGTTCTTC. This sequence encodes CASSPPGRNEQFF. The whole variable domain, filled in from reference TRBV5-1 and TRBJ2-1, reads KAGVTQTPRYLIKTRGQQVTLSCSPISGHRSVSWYQQTPGQGLQFLFEYFSETQRNKGNFPGRFSGRQFSNSRSEMNVSTLELGDSALYLCASSPPGRNEQFFGPGTRLTVL.